Reported below is one TCR beta chain. Its binding antigen is unknown. One base away there is no much larger clone; base qualities are not given. The immunoSEQ Assay, a bias-controlled multiplex PCR, was used to amplify TCRbeta CDR3 regions from genomic DNA. The authors' analysis ran thus. The number of nucleated cells in each sample was estimated from the amplification of reference gene primers within the assay. To quantify the absolute abundance of each unique TCRbeta CDR3 rearrangement, sequence reads were collapsed and filtered. For each sample, productive Simpson clonality was calculated by taking the square root of Simpson's diversity index across productive rearrangements. Drawn from immuneACCESS, this table holds only the in-frame rearrangements with V and J called that TCRdb kept. Clones are partly lost; checked studies trace under half to an unresolved V gene and leave the rest unexplained. Clonal size and the V and J genes are those of that table, whereas D and trimming came from the DNA. Present in this sample are approximately 120,000 clones, roughly nine tenths of which were seen just once. In total, the top ten clones hold around 2.1% of the sample.

These data are taken from a study of blood T cell repertoires in COVID-19 (dated by TCRdb to 2019 to 2021). At the level of the whole study: The collaborator samples originated in the United States, Italy and Spain and spanned the acute and convalescent phases of COVID-19. The material from the prospective study consisted of cDNA or gDNA derived from T cells, B-cell-depleted T cells, or PBMCs. Deeply sampled blood TCRbeta repertoires from subjects exposed to, actively infected with, or recovered from COVID-19 were included in the dataset. The repertoires were released in a freely available public database intended as a resource for research on the immune response to SARS-CoV-2. The samples were drawn from two sources: the first 160 participants of the ongoing ImmuneRACE study, and some 1,300 subjects contributed by 6 global collaborators. A de-identified subject ID, COVID-19 status, age in years and sex were almost always included in the sample metadata. HLA class I and class II types, where available, came from metadata supplied by the sample provider rather than from assay-based typing.

As encoded in the germline V gene (reference sequence), CDR1 is SEHNR while CDR2 is FQNEAQ. The CDR3 sequence holds 15 residues, the cysteine and phenylalanine included. Only CDR3 DNA is held: 45 bases, read in frame from base 1. V loses 1 base at its end and J loses 5 bases; junction bases beyond the gene matches: 5. At one collaborating source in Seattle, patients were enrolled during active infection and were followed longitudinally through the course of disease. Each collaborating institution followed its own protocols to collect whole blood in K2EDTA tubes. For TCRbeta analysis, collaborator samples were shipped as frozen whole blood, as isolated PBMCs, or as DNA extracted from either sample type. The paper's findings and limits, for the study overall: How much clinical and demographic metadata was included differed by source and by participant, and the metadata was provided uncurated.

Sequences were obtained from peripheral blood. Here the chain combines TRBV7-9 and TRBJ1-1; TRBD1 aligns with 9 central bases. This sequence originates from a man in his forties or fifties with COVID-19, enrolled during active disease. The encoded CDR3 is CASSLVGTGRTEAFF. The nucleotide sequence is given as TGTGCCAGCAGCTTAGTTGGGACAGGGAGGACTGAAGCTTTCTTT.